These 32 T cell receptor beta chains originate from one sample sequenced in a study of shared clonotypes between healthy human individuals. The data were produced by immunoSEQ multiplex PCR, yet TCRdb's version contains in-frame clones alone and is incomplete. This table holds approximately 2.5 million clones, roughly nine tenths found once. Sequenced: naive CD4+ T cells sorted from blood. As for subset: CD45RA+ positively selected. Every receptor here comes from a man between 18 and 29 years old in good health.

This chain connects TRBV25-1 to TRBJ1-5; TRBD1 might be the D (5 bases). V was clipped by 6 bases and J by 1 base, with 13 bases between them. Germline CDR1 MGHDK, CDR2 SYGVNS. The CDR3 consists of 15 residues. CDR3 loop: CASRGRGASNQPQHF. The CDR3, as DNA: TGTGCCAGCAGGGGGAGAGGGGCAAGCAATCAGCCCCAGCATTTT.

This chain uses TRBV7-2 with TRBJ1-6; no reliable D call. V was pared by 7 bases and J by 8 bases, with 18 bases between. There are 15 residues in the CDR3. CDR1 SGHTA and CDR2 FQGNSA come from the germline V gene. Here the CDR3 reads CASTKRPSRDSPLHF. CDR3 nucleotides: TGTGCCAGCACCAAAAGGCCCTCAAGGGATTCACCCCTCCACTTT.

This clone was detected only once. V usage is TRBV7-8 and J usage is TRBJ2-1; 8 bases agree with TRBD1. The CDR3 spans 15 residues. Losses at the gene ends were 5 bases for V and 4 bases for J; bases not matched to a gene: 7. Germline CDR1 SGHVS, CDR2 FQNEAQ. In DNA form, the CDR3 reads TGTGCCAGCAGCCACGACAGGGGTAATTACAATGAGCAGTTCTTC. This sequence encodes CASSHDRGNYNEQFF.

There are a few counts of this clone. The chain couples TRBV9 to TRBJ1-6, with 9 bases that match TRBD1. Germline CDR1 and CDR2: SGDLS and YYNGEE. V gave up 4 bases and J gave up 7 bases; unmatched junction bases: 6. The CDR3 is 15 residues long. CDR3 amino acids: CASSLGTGNNSPLHF. As DNA, the CDR3 is TGTGCCAGCAGCCTTGGGACAGGGAACAATTCACCCCTCCACTTT.

The chain employs TRBV12-2 and TRBJ2-7; the listed D gene, TRBD2, was not tested against the DNA. TRBV12-2 is a pseudogene segment. The CDR3 contains 16 residues. DNA of the CDR3: TGTGCAAGTCGCTTAGCCCCCGGGACTGAAAAATTTCAGCAGTACTTC. It specifies CASRLAPGTEKFQQYF.

This chain uses TRBV10-3 with TRBJ1-1; 7 nucleotides match TRBD1. Germline CDR1 ENHRY, CDR2 SYGVKD. This CDR3 has 13 amino acids. V lost 3 bases, J lost 7 bases, and 5 bases stayed unmatched. CDR3 coding DNA: TGTGCCATCAGTGACCGGGACAGCCTTGAAGCTTTCTTT. Translating gives CAISDRDSLEAFF.

The chain combines TRBV7-9 with TRBJ1-2; the D gene is possibly TRBD1 (5 bases). Trimming left V 5 bases short and J 4 bases short, with 11 bases between. CDR3 length: 13 residues. Germline V gene sequence: CDR1 SEHNR, CDR2 FQNEAQ (reference sequence). Here the CDR3 DNA reads TGTGCCAGCAGCCTGTTGGGGGGCTATGGCTACACCTTC. Amino acids: CASSLLGGYGYTF.

This chain joins TRBV19 and TRBJ2-4; D ambiguous. The CDR3 is 17 amino acids. Germline CDR1 and CDR2: LNHDA and SQIVND (reference sequence). V lost 1 base to trimming and J lost 1 base, with 14 bases between them. The CDR3 DNA reads as TGTGCCAGTAGTATAGCCCTTACCTCAGACGCCAAAAACATTCAGTACTTC. Translation gives CASSIALTSDAKNIQYF.

V usage is TRBV7-8 and J usage is TRBJ2-6; perhaps TRBD2 as D (5 bases). Germline CDR1 reads SGHVS; CDR2 reads FQNEAQ. With 0 bases removed from V and 3 bases from J, the gap between germline ends came to 6 bases. The CDR3 sequence is 15 residues long. The chain's CDR3 is CASSLARGGANVLTF. The CDR3 DNA reads TGTGCCAGCAGCTTAGCACGGGGTGGGGCCAACGTCCTGACTTTC.

The rearrangement uses TRBV28 and TRBJ1-5; perhaps TRBD1 as D (6 bases). Trimming took 2 bases from V and 5 from J, leaving 13 bases between them. The CDR3 spans 15 residues. Germline CDR1 MDHEN, CDR2 SYDVKM. As DNA, the CDR3 is TGTGCCAGCAGTTTAGGTTGGGGGGCTGATCAGCCCCAGCATTTT. Protein product: CASSLGWGADQPQHF.

The chain employs TRBV18 and TRBJ1-4; 7 nucleotides align to TRBD1. The length of the CDR3 is 14 residues. Per germline, CDR1 KGHSH and CDR2 LQKENI. Trimming removed 2 bases from V and 7 bases from J; junction bases left unmatched: 4. This chain's CDR3 is CASSPDRVVEKLFF. The CDR3 coding sequence is TGTGCCAGCTCACCAGACAGGGTAGTTGAAAAACTGTTTTTT.

The genes are TRBV5-1 and TRBJ1-2, with 8 bases identical to TRBD1. The CDR3 runs to 15 residues. V was pared by 3 bases and J by 4 bases, with 8 bases of the junction left unmatched. Germline assignment: CDR1 SGHRS and CDR2 YFSETQ. The CDR3 nucleotides read TGCGCCAGCAGCTATGGACAGGGAGTTGCCTATGGCTACACCTTC. Translating it yields CASSYGQGVAYGYTF.

The CDR3 here is CASAFTVTSGNTIYF. The CDR3 DNA reads TGTGCCAGCGCGTTCACGGTGACCTCTGGAAACACCATATATTTT. The gene calls are TRBV2 and TRBJ1-3, with D uncertain. The germline V and J ends were trimmed by 8 bases and 0 bases, with 14 bases remaining between them. CDR3 size: 15 residues. Germline V gene sequence: CDR1 SNHLY, CDR2 FYNNEI.

The chain recombines TRBV5-1 with TRBJ2-2; maybe TRBD2 (6 bases). This CDR3 is 15 amino acids long. Looked up from germline, CDR1 is SGHRS and CDR2 is YFSETQ. The ends were cut back, 1 base at V and 2 bases at J, with 9 bases in the middle. The CDR3 loop is CASSLFSGNTGELFF. DNA of the CDR3: TGCGCCAGCAGCTTGTTTAGCGGAAACACCGGGGAGCTGTTTTTT.

The V and J genes are TRBV2 and TRBJ2-5; the D is unclear. V was clipped by 8 bases and J by 1 base, with 5 bases between them. This CDR3 region has 11 residues. The germline gives CDR1 SNHLY, CDR2 FYNNEI. CDR3 region: CASVVQETQYF. The DNA for the CDR3 is TGTGCCAGCGTTGTCCAAGAGACCCAGTACTTC.

This chain joins TRBV7-2 and TRBJ2-3; tentatively, D is TRBD2 (5 bases). CDR1 and CDR2 (germline): SGHTA, FQGNSA. The CDR3 is made up of 15 amino acids. V shed 3 bases and J shed 2 bases, with 12 bases lying between them. The CDR3 region has the DNA TGTGCCAGCAGCTTCTCGGGAATGGACACAGATACGCAGTATTTT. Amino acid sequence: CASSFSGMDTDTQYF.

This clone has a single count. This chain links TRBV15 with TRBJ2-7; no definite D call. The CDR3 spans 16 residues. Germline V gene data show CDR1 as LNHNV and CDR2 as YYDKDF (reference sequence). The V end was cut by 0 bases, the J end by 0 bases, with 12 bases between. DNA for the CDR3: TGTGCCACCAGCAGAGATCGCCCCGAGAACTCCTACGAGCAGTACTTC. It specifies CATSRDRPENSYEQYF.

The chain recombines TRBV14 with TRBJ1-6, with D unclear. Looked up from germline, CDR1 is SGHDN and CDR2 is FVKESK. CDR3 length equals 12 residues. Trimming removed 2 bases at V and 14 bases at J, with 10 bases between. The CDR3 sequence: CASSQSGKTLHF. CDR3 coding DNA: TGTGCCAGCAGCCAATCCGGGAAGACCCTCCACTTT.

The genes are TRBV25-1 and TRBJ2-1; 10 positions match TRBD2. The CDR3 extends over 18 amino acids. The V gene's germline CDR1 is MGHDK and CDR2 SYGVNS. V shed 1 base and J 8 bases; nucleotides not matched to a gene: 14. The CDR3 reads CASSEFCSLAGVWDEQFF. The CDR3 nucleotides are TGTGCCAGCAGTGAATTTTGCTCGCTAGCGGGAGTATGGGATGAGCAGTTCTTC.

Note on this clone: Other DNA sequences from this sample encode an identical CDR3 as well. This rearrangement joins TRBV18 to TRBJ1-1; TRBD1 might be the D (5 bases). V lost 1 base and J lost 7, with 10 bases in between. Germline V gene sequence: CDR1 KGHSH, CDR2 LQKENI. CDR3 length: 13 residues. CDR3 coding DNA: TGTGCCAGCTCACCACAGGGCGGGGGTGAAGCTTTCTTT. It encodes CASSPQGGGEAFF.

The J gene is TRBJ1-2, the V gene TRBV23-1, with a weak D call TRBD1 (5 bases). TRBV23-1 is annotated as an ORF whose role is uncertain. V lost 5 bases and J lost 6, with 19 bases in between. This CDR3 has 15 residues. The CDR3 DNA follows: TGCGCCAGCAGTACCCTTGTGGGGACGATACATGGCTACACCTTC. The encoded protein is CASSTLVGTIHGYTF.

J is TRBJ1-6 and V is TRBV28; D call uncertain. Trimming took off 2 bases at V and 7 bases at J, with 12 bases between the two ends. Germline CDR1 and CDR2: MDHEN and SYDVKM. The CDR3 runs to 15 residues. In nucleotides, the CDR3 is TGTGCCAGCAGTTTAGAAGTCCCATTGAATTCACCCCTCCACTTT. It specifies CASSLEVPLNSPLHF.

Notes on this clone: The same CDR3 can be traced to other DNA sequences in this sample. CDR3 coding DNA: TGTGCCAGCAGTGAAGCCTTGGGGGGAGAGACCCAGTACTTC. It translates to CASSEALGGETQYF. This chain links TRBV2 with TRBJ2-5; D is perhaps TRBD2 (6 bases). This CDR3 comprises 14 residues. Germline assignment: CDR1 SNHLY and CDR2 FYNNEI. Trimming took 0 bases from V and 4 from J, leaving 9 bases between them.

The chain employs TRBV10-1 and TRBJ2-7; perhaps TRBD2 as D (6 bases). This CDR3 spans 14 amino acids. V was clipped by 4 bases and J by 2 bases, with 12 bases between them. Germline lookup yields CDR1 WNHNN and CDR2 SYGVQD (reference sequence). CDR3 bases: TGCGCCAGCAGTGGGTCGGGCGGGACCTACGAGCAGTACTTC. Its protein product is CASSGSGGTYEQYF.

The V and J genes are TRBV7-2 and TRBJ2-5; D is possibly TRBD2 (6 bases). V shed 5 bases and J shed 4 bases, with 14 bases lying between them. The CDR3 is made up of 14 amino acids. Looked up from germline, CDR1 is SGHTA and CDR2 is FQGNSA. CDR3 nucleotide sequence: TGTGCCAGCAGCCGCCTCGGGGGTGGAGAGACCCAGTACTTC. It is translated as CASSRLGGGETQYF.

In DNA form, the CDR3 reads TGTGCCAGCAGTTCCTCAGGGGCCGTAGATACGCAGTATTTT. Translation gives CASSSSGAVDTQYF. V usage is TRBV28 and J usage is TRBJ2-3; a weak D match, TRBD1 (6 bases). Trimming pared 4 bases from V and 5 bases from J, leaving 13 bases between. From germline, CDR1 is MDHEN and CDR2 SYDVKM. There are 14 residues in the CDR3.

This clone was seen a handful of times. This sequence joins TRBV27 and TRBJ1-1; D is unresolved. Deletions cut 3 bases from V and 0 bases from J, with 11 bases between. The CDR3 spans 15 residues. In germline, CDR1 is MNHEY, CDR2 SMNVEV (reference sequence). This CDR3 reads CASSFRWAMNTEAFF. The DNA for the CDR3 is TGTGCCAGCAGTTTCCGCTGGGCTATGAACACTGAAGCTTTCTTT.

A single count supports this clone. The identical CDR3 is also encoded by other nucleotide sequences in the sample. The chain is built from TRBV10-1 and TRBJ1-1; D ambiguous. Trimming pared 2 bases from V and 4 bases from J, leaving 11 bases between. The CDR3 spans 14 residues. Germline lookup yields CDR1 WNHNN and CDR2 SYGVQD (reference sequence). The CDR3 spells CASSESGSGTEAFF. The CDR3 DNA reads TGCGCCAGCAGTGAGAGTGGATCGGGCACTGAAGCTTTCTTT.

V gene TRBV7-9 combines with J gene TRBJ2-7; tentative D call: TRBD2 (5 bases). The CDR3 totals 15 residues. Looked up from germline, CDR1 is SEHNR and CDR2 is FQNEAQ (reference sequence). Trimming took off 1 base at V and 6 bases at J, with 16 bases between the two ends. The CDR3 here is CASSLGGEPRGEQYF. The CDR3 nucleotides read TGTGCCAGCAGCTTAGGGGGAGAGCCCCGGGGCGAGCAGTACTTC.

J is TRBJ2-5 and V is TRBV5-1; 8 nucleotides align to TRBD1. J lost 2 bases, V lost 7 bases, and 10 bases had no gene match. The CDR3 is 15 residues long. Germline lookup yields CDR1 SGHRS and CDR2 YFSETQ. CDR3 residues: CASHTARTGQETQYF. The CDR3 bases are TGCGCCAGCCACACCGCCCGGACAGGGCAAGAGACCCAGTACTTC.

The chain recombines TRBV4-1 with TRBJ2-1, with 9 bases that match TRBD2. The CDR3 is made up of 18 amino acids. V gave up 4 bases and J gave up 2 bases; unmatched junction bases: 12. From germline, CDR1 is MGHRA and CDR2 YSYEKL. In DNA form, the CDR3 reads TGCGCCAGCAGCCGCGGAACTAGCGGGCTAACTGCCTACAATGAGCAGTTCTTC. Protein product: CASSRGTSGLTAYNEQFF.

The chain links TRBV7-8 to TRBJ1-1; no firm D call. The germline V and J ends were trimmed by 2 bases and 7 bases, with 11 bases remaining between them. The CDR3 covers 13 residues. The germline CDR1 and CDR2 sequences are SGHVS and FQNEAQ. Here the CDR3 DNA reads TGTGCCAGCAGCTTAACTTCCCCACGTGAAGCTTTCTTT. This sequence encodes CASSLTSPREAFF.